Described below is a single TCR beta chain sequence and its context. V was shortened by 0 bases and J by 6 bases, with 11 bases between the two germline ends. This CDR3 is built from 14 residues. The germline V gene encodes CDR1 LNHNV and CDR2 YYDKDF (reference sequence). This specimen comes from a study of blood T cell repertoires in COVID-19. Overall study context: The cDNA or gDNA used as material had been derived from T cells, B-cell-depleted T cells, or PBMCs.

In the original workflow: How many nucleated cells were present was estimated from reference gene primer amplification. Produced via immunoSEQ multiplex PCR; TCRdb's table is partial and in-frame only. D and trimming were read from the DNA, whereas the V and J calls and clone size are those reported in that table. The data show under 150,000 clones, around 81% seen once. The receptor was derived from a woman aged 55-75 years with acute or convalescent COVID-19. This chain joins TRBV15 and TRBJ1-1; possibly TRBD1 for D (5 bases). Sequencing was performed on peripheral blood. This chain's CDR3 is CATSRDQGLSEAFF. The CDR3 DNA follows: TGTGCCACCAGCAGAGATCAGGGTCTCTCTGAAGCTTTCTTT.